This TCR beta chain is from a study of shared clonotypes between healthy human individuals. Profiled with immunoSEQ multiplex PCR; TCRdb holds only in-frame clones, not every one. The sample lists approximately 620,000 clones; almost 97% were seen once. CDR1 and CDR2 (germline): SGHTS, YDEGEE. This CDR3 is 11 amino acids long. With 4 bases removed from V and 5 bases from J, the gap between germline ends came to 7 bases. The TCR comes from a woman aged 25 to 39 in good health. Input material: naive CD4+ T cells sorted from blood. The subset denotes: CD45RA+ positively selected. This rearrangement joins TRBV5-8 to TRBJ2-7; D is unresolved. CDR3 loop: CASSLDHEQYF. The CDR3 DNA reads as TGTGCCAGCAGCCTCGATCACGAGCAGTACTTC. Full variable domain (rest looked up from reference TRBV5-8 and TRBJ2-7): EAGVTQSPTHLIKTRGQQATLRCSPISGHTSVYWYQQALGLGLQFLLWYDEGEERNRGNFPPRFSGRQFPNYSSELNVNALELEDSALYLCASSLDHEQYFGPGTRLTVT.